Listed below are T cell receptor beta chains from one sample, sequenced in a study of blood T cells in healthy people across ages. TCRdb recomputed calls from the 5' RACE reads with MiXCR, one row per CDR3 protein. The sample includes about 940,000 distinct CDR3 sequences, approximately 49% seen only once; the top ten take 13%. Sequencing input: blood. The receptors shown here come from a man aged 25-40 years in good health. Both conserved end residues are part of each CDR3. The D gene is left open where the match is weak. Clone size is stated in some rows and not others, as once, few, many or a class when expanded.

D: .
length: 15
V: TRBV4-3
J: TRBJ2-7
size: .
DNA: TGCGCCAGCAGCTTCTACCGGAACAGCTCCTACGAGCAGTACTTC
CDR3: CASSFYRNSSYEQYF

D: .
length: 13
V: TRBV4-2
J: TRBJ1-5
size: .
DNA: TGTGCCAGCAGCCAAGGTGGTGATCGGCCCCAGCATTTT
CDR3: CASSQGGDRPQHF

D: TRBD2
length: 16
V: TRBV20-1
J: TRBJ2-1
size: many
DNA: TGCAGTGCTAGAGATCCTAGGACTAGCGGGTACAATGAGCAGTTCTTC
CDR3: CSARDPRTSGYNEQFF

D: .
length: 17
V: TRBV29-1
J: TRBJ1-2
size: once
DNA: TGCAGCGTTGAAGGGAGGCGAACAGGGCCCACAAAGGGTGGCTACACCTTC
CDR3: CSVEGRRTGPTKGGYTF

D: .
length: 14
V: TRBV7-2
J: TRBJ2-3
size: few
DNA: TGTGCCAGCAGCTTCAGGACCACCTCAGATACGCAGTATTTT
CDR3: CASSFRTTSDTQYF

D: .
length: 16
V: TRBV4-1
J: TRBJ2-4
size: .
DNA: TGCGCCAGCAGCCAAGTGGGCAGGCTAGCCAAAAACATTCAGTACTTC
CDR3: CASSQVGRLAKNIQYF

D: TRBD1
length: 16
V: TRBV3-1
J: TRBJ1-4
size: once
DNA: TGTGCCAGCAGCCAAGCCCAGGGGGCGAGTGGGGAAAAACTGTTTTTT
CDR3: CASSQAQGASGEKLFF

D: .
length: 15
V: TRBV9
J: TRBJ2-3
size: few
DNA: TGTGCCAGCAGTGACAGCGGAGCTAGCACAGATACGCAGTATTTT
CDR3: CASSDSGASTDTQYF

D: .
length: 16
V: TRBV4-2
J: TRBJ2-5
size: once
DNA: TGTGCCAGCAGCCAAGACAGCAGGGGCCCGCAAGAGACCCAGTACTTC
CDR3: CASSQDSRGPQETQYF

D: .
length: 14
V: TRBV4-1
J: TRBJ2-3
size: .
DNA: TGCGCCAGCAGCCAAGTAATGGGGTCAGATACGCAGTATTTT
CDR3: CASSQVMGSDTQYF

D: TRBD2
length: 15
V: TRBV20-1
J: TRBJ2-7
size: .
DNA: TGCAGTGCCACGGAGGCCTCCACTAGCGGGGGCATCCAGTACTTC
CDR3: CSATEASTSGGIQYF

D: .
length: 16
V: TRBV6-5
J: TRBJ1-5
size: .
DNA: TGTGCCAGCAGTTCCTACAATAGGGGTTATGGTCAGCCCCAGCATTTT
CDR3: CASSSYNRGYGQPQHF

D: TRBD2
length: 13
V: TRBV5-1
J: TRBJ2-1
size: .
DNA: TGCGCCAGCAGTAAACTAGCGGGCGATGAGCAGTTCTTC
CDR3: CASSKLAGDEQFF

D: .
length: 15
V: TRBV12-3/TRBV12-4
J: TRBJ2-5
size: .
DNA: TGTGCCAGCAGTTTGTCGGGTGGCCCGGGAGAGACCCAGTACTTC
CDR3: CASSLSGGPGETQYF

D: .
length: 17
V: TRBV4-2
J: TRBJ1-5
size: .
DNA: TGTGCCAGCAGCCAAGTGGTAGGCCAGGGTAGCAATCAGCCCCAGCATTTT
CDR3: CASSQVVGQGSNQPQHF

D: .
length: 11
V: TRBV7-9
J: TRBJ2-5
size: .
DNA: TGTGCCAGCAGCTTAGGGGTGGTGCAGTACTTC
CDR3: CASSLGVVQYF

D: .
length: 14
V: TRBV27
J: TRBJ1-1
size: few
DNA: TGTGCCAGCAGTTTATCGGGGTGGGAGACTGAAGCTTTCTTT
CDR3: CASSLSGWETEAFF

D: TRBD2
length: 18
V: TRBV18
J: TRBJ2-3
size: .
DNA: TGTGCCAGCTCACCACGTGGGGATAGCGGGGGCATCACAGATACGCAGTATTTT
CDR3: CASSPRGDSGGITDTQYF

D: .
length: 17
V: TRBV28
J: TRBJ1-1
size: .
DNA: TGTGCCAGCACCTTAGGGGGTGGTGGCACAGGGTACACTGAAGCTTTCTTT
CDR3: CASTLGGGGTGYTEAFF

D: .
length: 14
V: TRBV4-1
J: TRBJ2-3
size: .
DNA: TGCGCCAGCAGGGGCTCCTATAGCACAGATACGCAGTATTTT
CDR3: CASRGSYSTDTQYF

D: .
length: 14
V: TRBV5-1
J: TRBJ2-7
size: .
DNA: TGCGCCAGCAGCTTGGGTGAAGCCTACAATGAGCAGTACTTC
CDR3: CASSLGEAYNEQYF

D: .
length: 16
V: TRBV7-2
J: TRBJ2-3
size: .
DNA: TGTGCCAGCAGCTTAGGTGGAATGGGAACCACAGATACGCAGTATTTT
CDR3: CASSLGGMGTTDTQYF

D: TRBD1
length: 15
V: TRBV15
J: TRBJ1-2
size: .
DNA: TGTGCCACCAGCACCCGGACAGGGAGACACTATGGCTACACCTTC
CDR3: CATSTRTGRHYGYTF

D: .
length: 12
V: TRBV30
J: TRBJ2-7
size: .
DNA: TGTGCCTGGAGGGGGGGCTCCTACGAGCAGTACTTC
CDR3: CAWRGGSYEQYF

D: TRBD1
length: 19
V: TRBV6-5
J: TRBJ2-7
size: few
DNA: TGTGCCAGCAGTTACCAGCCACCTACCGGGACAGGGGCCTCCTACGAGCAGTACTTC
CDR3: CASSYQPPTGTGASYEQYF

D: TRBD2
length: 12
V: TRBV3-1
J: TRBJ2-7
size: .
DNA: TGTGCCAGCAGCCAGACTAGCAATGAGCAGTACTTC
CDR3: CASSQTSNEQYF

D: TRBD1
length: 18
V: TRBV11-2
J: TRBJ1-4
size: .
DNA: TGTGCCAGCAGCTTAAAGGGGACAGGTGGGGCAACTAATGAAAAACTGTTTTTT
CDR3: CASSLKGTGGATNEKLFF

D: .
length: 18
V: TRBV6-5
J: TRBJ2-5
size: few
DNA: TGTGCCAGCAGATACTCACAGGGGATGCGGGAGTACCAAGAGACCCAGTACTTC
CDR3: CASRYSQGMREYQETQYF

D: .
length: 15
V: TRBV15
J: TRBJ2-7
size: few
DNA: TGTGCCACCAGCCCAGCCGGGACGGGCTCCTACGAGCAGTACTTC
CDR3: CATSPAGTGSYEQYF

D: TRBD2
length: 14
V: TRBV27
J: TRBJ2-7
size: few
DNA: TGTGCCAGCAGTTTTGAGCGGGGGGTTGACGAGCAGTACTTC
CDR3: CASSFERGVDEQYF

D: TRBD2
length: 15
V: TRBV30
J: TRBJ2-3
size: .
DNA: TGTGCCTGGAGTGGTCCTAGCGGGGCCGCAGATACGCAGTATTTT
CDR3: CAWSGPSGAADTQYF

D: .
length: 14
V: TRBV20-1
J: TRBJ1-1
size: many
DNA: TGCAGTCGGGGGCGAGGCGTGTTGAACACTGAAGCTTTCTTT
CDR3: CSRGRGVLNTEAFF

D: .
length: 14
V: TRBV11-2
J: TRBJ2-2
size: .
DNA: TGTGCCAGCAGCTTAAACGGATACACCGGGGAGCTGTTTTTT
CDR3: CASSLNGYTGELFF

D: .
length: 11
V: TRBV6-5
J: TRBJ2-7
size: few
DNA: TGTGCCAGCAATATAGGCAGCGAGCAGTACTTC
CDR3: CASNIGSEQYF

D: .
length: 14
V: TRBV9
J: TRBJ1-2
size: .
DNA: TGTGCCAGCAGTGGGGACGGAACGAACTATGGCTACACCTTC
CDR3: CASSGDGTNYGYTF

D: TRBD1
length: 15
V: TRBV7-3
J: TRBJ1-4
size: .
DNA: TGTGCCAGCAGCTCAACAGGGGCCCCTAATGAAAAACTGTTTTTT
CDR3: CASSSTGAPNEKLFF